This T cell receptor beta chain was recorded in a study of T cell responses to AZD1222 COVID-19 vaccine. Whole-study results and caveats: Donors were largely white British and mainly female; clonal diversity was possibly underestimated. Spike was spanned by vaccine-associated CD4 TCRs, which were dominant at 160-218 and 743-854. Targeting of unmutated variant regions was reportedly seen in nearly half of spike-specific TCRs.

The method was immunoSEQ multiplex PCR; TCRdb's version includes in-frame clones alone and lacks a portion of them. The sample records about 85,000 clones, 75% to 90% being singletons. The V end lost 5 bases, the J end lost 3 bases, and 10 bases lay between the germline ends. CDR1 and CDR2 (germline): SQVTM, ANQGSEA. The CDR3 totals 12 residues. In the case of this clone: Antigen: not known.

This chain connects TRBV29-1 to TRBJ1-2; the D gene is possibly TRBD1 (6 bases). The sample in question was peripheral blood, obtained on day 0 of AZD1222 vaccination. The receptor's source is an adult in good health. CDR3 coding DNA: TGCAGCGTTATGAACAGGGACTATGGCTACACCTTC. Translating it yields CSVMNRDYGYTF.